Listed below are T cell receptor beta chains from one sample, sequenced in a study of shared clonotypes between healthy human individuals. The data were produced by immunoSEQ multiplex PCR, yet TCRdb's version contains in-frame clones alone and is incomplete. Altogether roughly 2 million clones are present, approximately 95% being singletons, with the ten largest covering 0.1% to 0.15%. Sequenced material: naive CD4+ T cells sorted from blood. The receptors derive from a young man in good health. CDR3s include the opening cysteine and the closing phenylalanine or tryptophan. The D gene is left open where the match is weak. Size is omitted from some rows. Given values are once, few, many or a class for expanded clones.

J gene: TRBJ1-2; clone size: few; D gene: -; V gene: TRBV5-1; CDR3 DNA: TGCGCCAGCAGTCCAGTGACCAACTATGGCTACACCTTC; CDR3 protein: CASSPVTNYGYTF
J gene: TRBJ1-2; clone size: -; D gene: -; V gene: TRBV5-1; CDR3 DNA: TGCGCCAGCAGCACTGGGGGTGTAAAGGACAACTATGGCTACACCTTC; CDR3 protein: CASSTGGVKDNYGYTF
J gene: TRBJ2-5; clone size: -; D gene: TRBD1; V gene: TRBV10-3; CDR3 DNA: TGTGCCATCAGTGAAAGACAGGGAATAGAGACCCAGTACTTC; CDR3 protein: CAISERQGIETQYF
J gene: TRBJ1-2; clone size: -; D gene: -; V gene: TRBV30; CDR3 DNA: TGTGCCCGGGGGGAGGGCTTCGGTGGCTACACCTTC; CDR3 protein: CARGEGFGGYTF
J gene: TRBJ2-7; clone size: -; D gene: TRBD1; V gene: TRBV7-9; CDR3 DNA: TGTGCCAGCAGCCCCGGACAGGGGGTCAACGAGCAGTACTTC; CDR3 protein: CASSPGQGVNEQYF
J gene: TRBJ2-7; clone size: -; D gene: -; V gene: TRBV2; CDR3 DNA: TGTGCCAGCAGGGAGGACAGACTGAGCTCCTACGAGCAGTACTTC; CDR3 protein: CASREDRLSSYEQYF
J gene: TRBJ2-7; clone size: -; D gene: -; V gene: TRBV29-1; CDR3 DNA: TGCAGCGTGTCAGCGGACCCTCAGGACGAGCAGTACTTC; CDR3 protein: CSVSADPQDEQYF
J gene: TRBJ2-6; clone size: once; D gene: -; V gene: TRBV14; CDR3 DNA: TGTGCCAGCAGCGTAACCGGGATCCGGGCCAACGTCCTGACTTTC; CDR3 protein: CASSVTGIRANVLTF
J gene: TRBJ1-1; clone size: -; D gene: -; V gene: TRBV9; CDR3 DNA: TGTGCCAGCAGCGCCTTGACAGGGAACACTGAAGCTTTCTTT; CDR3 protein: CASSALTGNTEAFF
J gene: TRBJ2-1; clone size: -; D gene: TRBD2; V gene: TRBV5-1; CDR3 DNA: TGCGCCAGCAGCTGGGGGACTAGCGGGACTGAGCAGTTCTTC; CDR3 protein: CASSWGTSGTEQFF
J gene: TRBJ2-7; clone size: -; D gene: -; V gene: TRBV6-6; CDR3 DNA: TGTGCCAGCAGTTCTGTGGGCAGGGACTTACTCTACGAGCAGTACTTC; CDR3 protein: CASSSVGRDLLYEQYF
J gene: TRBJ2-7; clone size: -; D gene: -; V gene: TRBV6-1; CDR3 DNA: TGTGCCAGCACCTCGGCGGGGACGGCGACCTACGAGCAGTACTTC; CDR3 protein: CASTSAGTATYEQYF
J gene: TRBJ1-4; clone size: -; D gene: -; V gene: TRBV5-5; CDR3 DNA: TGTGCCAGCAGCTTTCAGCCTGGTGCAACTAATGAAAAACTGTTTTTT; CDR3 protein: CASSFQPGATNEKLFF
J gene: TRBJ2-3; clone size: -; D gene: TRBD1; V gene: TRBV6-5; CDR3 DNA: TGTGCCAGCAGCCCCGCAGGGGGTAGAGATACGCAGTATTTT; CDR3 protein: CASSPAGGRDTQYF
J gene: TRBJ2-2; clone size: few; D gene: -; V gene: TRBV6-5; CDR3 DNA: TGTGCCAGCAGTCAGGGGTACACCGGGGAGCTGTTTTTT; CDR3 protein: CASSQGYTGELFF
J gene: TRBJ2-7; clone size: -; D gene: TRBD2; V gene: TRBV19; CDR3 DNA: TGTGCCAGTAGTTTAATAGCGGGAGACCTCTACGAGCAGTACTTC; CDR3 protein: CASSLIAGDLYEQYF
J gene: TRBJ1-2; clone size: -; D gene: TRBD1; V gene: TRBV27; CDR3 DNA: TGTGCCAGCAGTACGACAGGGTTTAACTATGGCTACACCTTC; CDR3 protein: CASSTTGFNYGYTF
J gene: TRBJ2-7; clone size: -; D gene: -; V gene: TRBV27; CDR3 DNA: TGTGCCACTTCCCGGGGTGGACCCTACGAGCAGTACTTC; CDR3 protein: CATSRGGPYEQYF
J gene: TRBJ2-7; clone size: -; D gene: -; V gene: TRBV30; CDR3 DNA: TGTGCCTGGAGTCAGAGTCCTACCTACGAGCAGTACTTC; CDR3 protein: CAWSQSPTYEQYF
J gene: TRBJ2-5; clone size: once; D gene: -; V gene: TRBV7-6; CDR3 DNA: TGTGCCAGCAGCTTATCTAGTGGGGGGCAAGAGACCCAGTACTTC; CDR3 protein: CASSLSSGGQETQYF
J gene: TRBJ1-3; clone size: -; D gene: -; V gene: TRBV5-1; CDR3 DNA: TGCGCCAGCAGCTTGGTCGAGGGAAACACCATATATTTT; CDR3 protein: CASSLVEGNTIYF
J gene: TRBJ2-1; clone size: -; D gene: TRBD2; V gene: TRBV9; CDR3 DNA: TGTGCCAGCAGCGTAGCAGGCGGGGGGAGCTCCTACAATGAGCAGTTCTTC; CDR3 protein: CASSVAGGGSSYNEQFF
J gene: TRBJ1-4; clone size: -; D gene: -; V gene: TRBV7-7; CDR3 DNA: TGTGCTAGCAGCTTACAGTGGGGGATCGGTGAAAAACTGTTTTTT; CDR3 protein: CASSLQWGIGEKLFF
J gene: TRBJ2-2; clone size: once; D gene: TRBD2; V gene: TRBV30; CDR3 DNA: TGTGCCTGGAGTGTACCTAGGTCTAGCGGGGAATTCACCGGGGAGCTGTTTTTT; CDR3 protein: CAWSVPRSSGEFTGELFF
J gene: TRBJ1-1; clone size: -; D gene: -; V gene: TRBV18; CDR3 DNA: TGTGCCAGCTCACCAGCATCCCCGAGGGATCGCACTGAAGCTTTCTTT; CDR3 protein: CASSPASPRDRTEAFF
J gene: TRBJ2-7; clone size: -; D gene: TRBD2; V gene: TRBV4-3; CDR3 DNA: TGCGCCAGCAGCCAAGATAACGGGAGGGCAAGTGGTGAGCAGTACTTC; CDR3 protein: CASSQDNGRASGEQYF
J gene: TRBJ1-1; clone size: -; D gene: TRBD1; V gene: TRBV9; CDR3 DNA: TGTGCCAGCAGCGTAGCTAGGGACAGCAACACTGAAGCTTTCTTT; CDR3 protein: CASSVARDSNTEAFF
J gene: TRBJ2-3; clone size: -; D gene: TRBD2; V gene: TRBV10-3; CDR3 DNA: TGTGCCACGTCCTTAGGGCGGGAGAGGACAGATACGCAGTATTTT; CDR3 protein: CATSLGRERTDTQYF
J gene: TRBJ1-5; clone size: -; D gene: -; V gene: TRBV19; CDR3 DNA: TGTGCCAGTAGTTTCCGACTGGTAGAGCCCCAGCATTTT; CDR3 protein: CASSFRLVEPQHF
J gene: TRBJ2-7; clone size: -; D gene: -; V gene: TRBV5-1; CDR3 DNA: TGCGCCAGCAGCACCGGAGAGAAATCCTACGAGCAGTACTTC; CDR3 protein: CASSTGEKSYEQYF
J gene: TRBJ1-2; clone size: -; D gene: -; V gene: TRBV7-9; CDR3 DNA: TGTGCCAGCAGCTTAGGGGGACACAACTATGGCTACACCTTC; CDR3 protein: CASSLGGHNYGYTF
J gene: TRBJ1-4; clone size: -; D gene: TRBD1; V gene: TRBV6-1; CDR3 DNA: TGTGCCAGCAGTGCCCGACAGGGGTTGGGGGAAAAACTGTTTTTT; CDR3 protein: CASSARQGLGEKLFF
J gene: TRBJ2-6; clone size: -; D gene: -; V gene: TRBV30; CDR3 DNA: TGTGCCTGGAGCGAATCTGGGGCCAACGTCCTGACTTTC; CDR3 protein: CAWSESGANVLTF
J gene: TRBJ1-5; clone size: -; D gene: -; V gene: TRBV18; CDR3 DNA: TGTGCCAGCTCACCACCAGGGAATCAGCCCCAGCATTTT; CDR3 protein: CASSPPGNQPQHF
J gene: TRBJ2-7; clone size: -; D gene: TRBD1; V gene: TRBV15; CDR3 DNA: TGTGCCACCAGCCGGACAGGGGGCGCTGACGAGCAGTACTTC; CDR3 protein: CATSRTGGADEQYF
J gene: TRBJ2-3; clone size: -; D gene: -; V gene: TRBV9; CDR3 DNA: TGTGCCAGCGGTGTGGGGGCGGCAGATACGCAGTATTTT; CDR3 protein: CASGVGAADTQYF
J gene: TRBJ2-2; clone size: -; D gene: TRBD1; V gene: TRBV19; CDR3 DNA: TGTGCCAGTAGTCCGCGACAGGGTTTCACCGGGGAGCTGTTTTTT; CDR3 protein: CASSPRQGFTGELFF
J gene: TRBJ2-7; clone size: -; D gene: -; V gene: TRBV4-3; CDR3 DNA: TGCGCCAGCAGCCAAGATTGGGGGAAGGGCTACGAGCAGTACTTC; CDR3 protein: CASSQDWGKGYEQYF
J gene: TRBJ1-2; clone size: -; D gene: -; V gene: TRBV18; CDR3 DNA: TGTGCCAGCTCACCAAAAGGGGACTATGGCTACACCTTC; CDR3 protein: CASSPKGDYGYTF
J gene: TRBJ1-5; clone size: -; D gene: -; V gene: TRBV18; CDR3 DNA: TGTGCCAGCTCACTGGGGGACAAACGTAGCAATCAGCCCCAGCATTTT; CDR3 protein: CASSLGDKRSNQPQHF
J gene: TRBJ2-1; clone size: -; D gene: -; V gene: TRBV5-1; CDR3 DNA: TGCGCCAGCAGCTTCGTCGGTAACTCCTACAATGAGCAGTTCTTC; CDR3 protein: CASSFVGNSYNEQFF
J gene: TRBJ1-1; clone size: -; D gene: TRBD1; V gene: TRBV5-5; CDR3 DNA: TGTGCCAGCAGCTTACAGGGGTTGGGGTACACTGAAGCTTTCTTT; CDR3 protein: CASSLQGLGYTEAFF
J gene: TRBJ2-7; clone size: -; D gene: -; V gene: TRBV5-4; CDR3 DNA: TGTGCCAGCAGCTTTGGGGACTCCTACGAGCAGTACTTC; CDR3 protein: CASSFGDSYEQYF
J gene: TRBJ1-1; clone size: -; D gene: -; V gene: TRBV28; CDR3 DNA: TGTGCCAGCACCCTCCGGGCCCGGGTCACTGAAGCTTTCTTT; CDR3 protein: CASTLRARVTEAFF
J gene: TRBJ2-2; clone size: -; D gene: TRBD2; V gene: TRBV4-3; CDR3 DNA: TGCGCCAGCAGCCTGGGACTAGCGGGAGGAACCACCGGGGAGCTGTTTTTT; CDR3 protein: CASSLGLAGGTTGELFF
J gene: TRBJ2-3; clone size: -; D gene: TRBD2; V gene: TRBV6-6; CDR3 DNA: TGTGCCAGCAGAGCGGGAGGTGTTTCGAGCACAGATACGCAGTATTTT; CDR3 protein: CASRAGGVSSTDTQYF